This T cell receptor beta chain was identified during a study of blood T cell repertoires in COVID-19. Study in general: Sources were T cells, B-cell-depleted T cells, or PBMCs; the material itself was cDNA or gDNA.

V was clipped by 0 bases and J by 9 bases, with 9 bases between them. Germline values: CDR1 LGHDT, CDR2 YNNKEL (reference sequence). The CDR3 covers 12 residues. This clone showed up just a few times. Here immunoSEQ multiplex PCR was the method, and the copy in TCRdb shows in-frame clones only, minus some. The repertoire consists of over 250,000 clones, with around four fifths occurring once and the leading ten covering around 10%. The sequence was collected from a woman aged 50 to 65 who had recovered from COVID-19. The rearrangement joins TRBV3-1 (or the pseudogene TRBV3-2) to TRBJ2-7; D gene ambiguous. The sequencing input was peripheral blood. The CDR3 coding sequence is TGTGCCAGCAGCCAAGAGCAGAGGCGGCAGTACTTC. This translates into CASSQEQRRQYF.